Below, 26 T cell receptor beta chains from the same sample are listed, as sequenced in a study of blood T cell repertoires in COVID-19. Using immunoSEQ multiplex PCR, the repertoire was profiled, and TCRdb retains in-frame clones only, with some absent. The sample yields 70,000 or so clones, under 95% seen once. The sequenced sample consisted of peripheral blood. The receptors were gathered from a human donor in a cohort sampled during active COVID-19.

The V and J genes are TRBV5-4 and TRBJ1-2; D possibly corresponds to TRBD1 (6 bases). Germline CDR1 and CDR2: SGHNT and YYREEE (reference sequence). This CDR3 is 12 amino acids long. Trimming stripped 0 bases from V and 7 bases from J, with 7 bases between. The CDR3 coding sequence is TGTGCCAGCAGCTTGGTAGGGGGTGGCTACACCTTC. It encodes CASSLVGGGYTF.

V gene TRBV2 combines with J gene TRBJ1-6; D possibly corresponds to TRBD1 (5 bases). From germline, CDR1 is SNHLY and CDR2 FYNNEI. The CDR3 loop spans 15 amino acids. The V end lost 10 bases, the J end lost 2 bases, and 15 bases lay between the germline ends. The CDR3 DNA reads TGTGCCACATCCCCGGCAGGGACCTATAATTCACCCCTCCACTTT. It translates to CATSPAGTYNSPLHF.

The V call is TRBV5-1, the J call TRBJ1-3, with TRBD1 matching over 8 bases. The germline V gene encodes CDR1 SGHRS and CDR2 YFSETQ. V dropped 3 bases and J dropped 0; count of bases not matched to a gene: 11. The CDR3 extends over 18 amino acids. This chain's CDR3 is CASSSLGQDPGSGNTIYF. The CDR3 region has the DNA TGCGCCAGCAGCTCTCTGGGACAGGACCCCGGCTCTGGAAACACCATATATTTT. The whole variable domain, filled in from reference TRBV5-1 and TRBJ1-3, reads KAGVTQTPRYLIKTRGQQVTLSCSPISGHRSVSWYQQTPGQGLQFLFEYFSETQRNKGNFPGRFSGRQFSNSRSEMNVSTLELGDSALYLCASSSLGQDPGSGNTIYFGEGSWLTVV.

The rearrangement links TRBV30 to TRBJ1-2; tentative D call: TRBD1 (5 bases). V was clipped by 0 bases and J by 6 bases, with 11 bases between them. The CDR3 is made up of 13 amino acids. Germline V CDR1 and CDR2: GTSNPN, SVGIG (reference sequence). The CDR3 DNA reads TGTGCCTGGAGTGTAAGGGCAGGGAATGGCTACACCTTC. This translates into CAWSVRAGNGYTF.

V is TRBV29-1 and J is TRBJ1-2; possibly TRBD1 for D (6 bases). CDR1 SQVTM and CDR2 ANQGSEA come from the germline V gene. Trimming pared 6 bases from V and 5 bases from J, leaving 10 bases between. The CDR3 consists of 11 residues. CDR3: CSVLQGYGYTF. Here the CDR3 DNA reads TGCAGCGTCCTACAGGGATATGGCTACACCTTC.

This chain links TRBV7-9 with TRBJ2-5, with D perhaps matching TRBD2 (5 bases). This CDR3 comprises 14 residues. Germline CDR1 reads SEHNR; CDR2 reads FQNEAQ (reference sequence). Trimming removed 1 base at V and 2 bases at J, with 8 bases between. CDR3 protein: CASSLVRRQETQYF. Written as DNA, the CDR3 is TGTGCCAGCAGCTTAGTACGGAGGCAAGAGACCCAGTACTTC.

Written as DNA, the CDR3 is TGTGCCAGCAGCGCTGGGACAGGATCGAGTGAGCAGTTCTTC. This codes for CASSAGTGSSEQFF. The chain couples TRBV6-5 to TRBJ2-1; the match to TRBD1 covers 8 bases. Germline CDR1 is MNHEY and CDR2 is SVGAGI. Trimming at V came to 6 bases and at J to 9 bases, leaving 10 bases not matched to a gene. The CDR3 is 14 residues long.

J is TRBJ1-1 and V is TRBV6-1, with TRBD1 matching 7 bases. The germline gives CDR1 MNHNS, CDR2 SASEGT. CDR3 length: 19 amino acids. Trimming at V came to 2 bases and at J to 5 bases, leaving 20 bases not matched to a gene. The CDR3 DNA is TGTGCCAGCAGTGAACTGGTTTTTAGGGGGCCACAAATGAGGACTGAAGCTTTCTTT. Its translation: CASSELVFRGPQMRTEAFF.

This chain links TRBV2 with TRBJ1-2; 8 bases match TRBD1. Unmatched junction bases numbered 8, after V lost 6 bases and J lost 5 bases. This CDR3 is 14 amino acids long. Germline V gives CDR1 SNHLY, CDR2 FYNNEI. The CDR3 is CASRETGGIYGYTF. CDR3 sequence (DNA): TGTGCCAGCAGGGAAACAGGGGGAATATATGGCTACACCTTC.

The rearrangement uses TRBV9 and TRBJ1-3, with D possibly being TRBD1 (6 bases). Germline V gene lookup returns CDR1 SGDLS and CDR2 YYNGEE. The CDR3 consists of 16 residues. V lost 4 bases to trimming and J lost 0 bases, with 14 bases between them. CDR3: CASSPGTHVSGNTIYF. In DNA, the CDR3 is TGTGCCAGCAGCCCCGGGACACACGTCTCTGGAAACACCATATATTTT.

The chain links TRBV29-1 to TRBJ2-7; 7 nucleotides match TRBD2. Germline V lookup: CDR1 SQVTM, CDR2 ANQGSEA. CDR3 length: 13 residues. J lost 2 bases, V lost 7 bases, and 8 bases had no gene match. CDR3 in amino acids: CSAQGGFTYEQYF. The CDR3 nucleotides are TGCAGCGCTCAGGGAGGGTTTACCTACGAGCAGTACTTC.

CDR3 DNA sequence: TGTGCCAGCAGCGCGGCAGCTAGCGGGGCCTCCTACGAGCAGTACTTC. Protein product: CASSAAASGASYEQYF. The J gene is TRBJ2-7, the V gene TRBV9; the match to TRBD2 covers 9 bases. The germline CDR1 and CDR2 sequences are SGDLS and YYNGEE. This CDR3 spans 16 amino acids. Trimming at V came to 3 bases and at J to 0 bases, leaving 7 bases not matched to a gene.

The chain recombines TRBV28 with TRBJ1-1; 10 positions agree with TRBD1. This CDR3 contains 16 residues. The V gene's germline CDR1 is MDHEN and CDR2 SYDVKM. V gave up 8 bases and J gave up 0 bases; unmatched junction bases: 9. CDR3: CASPAGTGVLNTEAFF. The CDR3 region has the DNA TGTGCCAGCCCGGCCGGGACAGGGGTTCTGAACACTGAAGCTTTCTTT. Looking up the rest from reference TRBV28 and TRBJ1-1 gives the full variable domain: DVKVTQSSRYLVKRTGEKVFLECVQDMDHENMFWYRQDPGLGLRLIYFSYDVKMKEKGDIPEGYSVSREKKERFSLILESASTNQTSMYLCASPAGTGVLNTEAFFGQGTRLTVV.

The J gene is TRBJ2-7, the V gene TRBV27, with D perhaps matching TRBD2 (6 bases). CDR1 and CDR2 (germline): MNHEY, SMNVEV (reference sequence). V was pared by 6 bases and J by 0 bases, with 12 bases between. There are 14 residues in the CDR3. CDR3 amino acids: CASRGLTRSYEQYF. The CDR3 DNA is TGTGCCAGCAGAGGACTAACCCGCTCCTACGAGCAGTACTTC.

For the CDR3, the DNA is TGTGCCAGCAACCTACAGGGGACAACGGCAGATACGCAGTATTTT. Protein sequence: CASNLQGTTADTQYF. The chain is built from TRBV2 and TRBJ2-3; TRBD1 matches 7 bases. Germline V gene data show CDR1 as SNHLY and CDR2 as FYNNEI. J lost 4 bases, V lost 7 bases, and 11 bases had no gene match. This CDR3 has 15 residues.

The CDR3 protein is CAWGPGGLQPQHF. CDR3 nucleotide sequence: TGTGCCTGGGGGCCCGGGGGGCTTCAACCCCAGCATTTT. This chain connects TRBV30 to TRBJ1-5, with a tentative D call TRBD1 (6 bases). The CDR3 has 13 residues. Germline CDR1 and CDR2: GTSNPN and SVGIG (reference sequence). Trimming shortened V by 5 bases and J by 10 bases, and 18 bases separated the two germline ends.

The J gene is TRBJ2-7, the V gene TRBV10-3, with TRBD1 as a possible D gene (5 bases). The V gene's germline CDR1 is ENHRY and CDR2 SYGVKD. V lost 4 bases and J 3 bases, leaving 22 bases between the germline ends. The CDR3 runs to 17 residues. The CDR3 sequence is CAISGTQGELLGYEQYF. The CDR3 nucleotides are TGTGCCATCAGTGGAACTCAGGGTGAGCTTCTCGGCTACGAGCAGTACTTC.

The J gene is TRBJ2-7, the V gene TRBV11-2; D gene unclear. Germline CDR1 SGHAT, CDR2 FQNNGV. Between the trimmed V and J ends, which lost 4 bases and 6 bases, there was a span of 19 bases. The CDR3 covers 15 residues. CDR3 nucleotides: TGTGCCAGCAGCTCCTTTCCCCGCGGAAACCTCGAGCAGTACTTC. Protein sequence: CASSSFPRGNLEQYF.

The CDR3 spells CASSLVQGGEQYF. CDR3 coding DNA: TGCGCCAGCAGCTTGGTTCAGGGAGGCGAGCAGTACTTC. This chain joins TRBV5-1 and TRBJ2-7, with D perhaps matching TRBD2 (6 bases). Trimming removed 0 bases at V and 6 bases at J, with 10 bases between. Germline V lookup: CDR1 SGHRS, CDR2 YFSETQ. This CDR3 comprises 13 residues.

The CDR3 is CASSSTGGNYGYTF. For the CDR3, the DNA is TGTGCCAGCAGCAGCACGGGCGGGAACTATGGCTACACCTTC. V usage is TRBV27 and J usage is TRBJ1-2; D is uncertain. CDR1 is MNHEY and CDR2 is SMNVEV in the germline V gene (reference sequence). Between the trimmed V and J ends, which lost 6 bases and 2 bases, there was a span of 13 bases. CDR3 size: 14 residues.

The genes are TRBV7-2 and TRBJ2-7; D remains ambiguous. Germline CDR1 is SGHTA and CDR2 is FQGNSA. V lost 4 bases and J lost 9, with 13 bases in between. This CDR3 has 12 residues. The CDR3, as DNA: TGTGCCAGCAGCTCAACCCCCAGTCTGCAGTACTTC. The encoded protein is CASSSTPSLQYF.

The V and J genes are TRBV4-2 and TRBJ2-7; TRBD2 is a possible D gene (6 bases). This CDR3 is 17 amino acids long. Germline-derived CDR1 and CDR2 are LGHNA and YNFKEQ. V was pared by 0 bases and J by 1 base, with 16 bases between. The CDR3 reads CASSQEDGGDCSYEQYF. The DNA of the CDR3 is TGTGCCAGCAGCCAAGAGGACGGGGGAGATTGTTCCTACGAGCAGTACTTC.

The rearrangement links TRBV14 to TRBJ2-7; D may be TRBD1 (5 bases). CDR1 and CDR2 (germline): SGHDN, FVKESK. V lost 2 bases to trimming and J lost 4 bases, with 9 bases between them. The CDR3 has 13 amino acids. This chain's CDR3 is CASSQFPGYEQYF. CDR3 sequence (DNA): TGTGCCAGCAGCCAATTCCCAGGGTACGAGCAGTACTTC.

This sequence joins TRBV18 and TRBJ1-4; TRBD1 matches 9 bases. The CDR3 spans 16 residues. With 1 base clipped from V and 3 bases from J, the junction kept 3 bases outside the gene matches. CDR1 KGHSH and CDR2 LQKENI come from the germline V gene. CDR3 residues: CASSPRQGGPNEKLFF. CDR3 nucleotide sequence: TGTGCCAGCTCACCACGACAGGGGGGACCTAATGAAAAACTGTTTTTT.

The chain joins TRBV15 to TRBJ1-6; D is possibly TRBD1 (5 bases). Germline V gives CDR1 LNHNV, CDR2 YYDKDF (reference sequence). The CDR3 sequence is 18 residues long. The V and J ends lost 0 bases and 0 bases respectively, with 12 bases between them. CDR3 sequence: CATSRDWKTGSYNSPLHF. The CDR3 region has the DNA TGTGCCACCAGCAGAGATTGGAAAACAGGCTCCTATAATTCACCCCTCCACTTT. Complete variable domain (other parts from reference TRBV15 and TRBJ1-6): DAMVIQNPRYQVTQFGKPVTLSCSQTLNHNVMYWYQQKSSQAPKLLFHYYDKDFNNEADTPDNFQSRRPNTSFCFLDIRSPGLGDTAMYLCATSRDWKTGSYNSPLHFGNGTRLTVT.

The chain carries TRBV5-4 and TRBJ2-7; TRBD1 agrees at 9 bases. The junction had 10 bases not matched to a gene; V was cut back by 0 bases and J by 6 bases. The germline V gene encodes CDR1 SGHNT and CDR2 YYREEE (reference sequence). This CDR3 is built from 16 residues. CDR3 amino acids: CASSLDLGQGHREQYF. The CDR3 region has the DNA TGTGCCAGCAGCTTGGATCTGGGACAGGGCCATCGCGAGCAGTACTTC.